This record concerns one T cell receptor (beta chain) sequence. This clonotype was found a few times. The antigen it binds to is not known. One end of the junction is discordant with germline, which a read error may explain. Systemically healthy Caucasian individuals from Russia, approximately 39 in total and aged about 6 to 90 years, were included as donors. Approximately 10 milliliters of peripheral blood were collected from each donor into EDTA-treated Vacutainer tubes. Ficoll-Paque density-gradient centrifugation was used to isolate PBMCs, with at least 7 million per sample. Trizol reagent was used to extract total RNA from PBMCs, with at least 5.5 micrograms per sample. The percentages of naive CD45RAhigh/CD27high T cells were determined by flow cytometry on a PBMC aliquot from every donor. The sample comes from a study of blood T cells in healthy people across ages (dated by TCRdb to about 2015). Turning to the overall study: Template switching captured roughly one uniquely barcoded TCR beta cDNA molecule per two T cells in model experiments. Donors were grouped into four age groups: young (average approximately 16 years), middle-aged (39), aged (around 60) and long-lived (around 80). Using the same blood draw, the study looked at two additional independent replicas of 1 million unique cDNA reads for two donors, one aged 18 to 30 and the other aged 80 or older. To track age-related changes in TCR beta repertoire diversity, the study relied on deep sequencing normalized with unique cDNA molecular identifiers. To avoid experimental bias, donors of different ages were distributed randomly across sequencing lanes. On the study overall, not on this receptor specifically: The long-lived group showed more naive CD4+ T cells, fewer expanded clones and increased TCR diversity than the aged group, suggesting age selection. Because the CMV infection status of the donors was unknown, age-related changes in expanded clonotypes may potentially have been confounded. As age increased, observed TCR beta diversity per million T cells dropped in a roughly linear way, and a significant reduction was already evident by age about 40. Since profiling was done on bulk unsorted PBMCs, naive and antigen-experienced compartments could not be conclusively compared. The percentage of naive T cells measured by flow cytometry correlated strongly with observed TCR beta diversity. Estimates of total diversity based on one million sequenced T cells were regarded as lower bounds and as underestimates.

Via the germline V gene (reference sequence), CDR1 is MNHNY and CDR2 SVGAGI. The CDR3 numbers 13 residues from cysteine through phenylalanine. The retained sequence is limited to the CDR3, 39 bases, with the frame set at the first base. The library was produced with 5' RACE. Sequencing was carried out with an Illumina HiSeq 2500. A second PCR of about 7 to 12 cycles was run with a J-beta primer mix and a sample-barcoded 5' primer. Each TCR beta cDNA molecule received a unique molecular identifier from a template-switch 5' adaptor carrying 12 random nucleotides. At least 2.5 million CDR3-containing paired-end reads were obtained from each sample. The Mint cDNA synthesis kit, primed by a TRBC-specific oligonucleotide, was used to synthesize first-strand cDNA from all RNA. Following uracil-DNA glycosylase treatment, all cDNA underwent a first 18-cycle PCR with the universal primers M1SS and BC2_uni_R. The paper's data handling went like this. Each sample was normalized by randomly selecting 1 million high-quality reads, each carrying a distinct molecular identifier. Reads with shared molecular identifiers were discarded instead of being binned into consensus sequences. MiTCR, with a Q25 quality threshold and the strictest error-elimination algorithm, was used for CDR3 identification, clonotype clustering and error correction. A nonparametric unseen species model with Euler transformation was used to estimate lower-bound total TCR beta diversity. In TCRdb, the public reads were trimmed at Q25 with fastp and aligned with MiXCR, with productive beta chains retained. All rows with the same CDR3 protein become a single entry with the most common DNA and genes. The V and J calls shown here were made by TCRdb, not taken from the authors' results. The sample includes around 1.7 million distinct CDR3 sequences, with roughly 27% observed a single time. The ten largest clonotypes hold about 7.7% of the sample.

The sample comprised blood. The TCR originated in a woman aged 30 to 39 in good health. The sequence links TRBV6-6 to TRBJ2-7, and 7 bases in between align with TRBD1. The CDR3 loop reads CASRYSQGIEQYF. The DNA is TGTGCCAGCAGATACTCACAGGGGATCGAGCAGTACTTC.